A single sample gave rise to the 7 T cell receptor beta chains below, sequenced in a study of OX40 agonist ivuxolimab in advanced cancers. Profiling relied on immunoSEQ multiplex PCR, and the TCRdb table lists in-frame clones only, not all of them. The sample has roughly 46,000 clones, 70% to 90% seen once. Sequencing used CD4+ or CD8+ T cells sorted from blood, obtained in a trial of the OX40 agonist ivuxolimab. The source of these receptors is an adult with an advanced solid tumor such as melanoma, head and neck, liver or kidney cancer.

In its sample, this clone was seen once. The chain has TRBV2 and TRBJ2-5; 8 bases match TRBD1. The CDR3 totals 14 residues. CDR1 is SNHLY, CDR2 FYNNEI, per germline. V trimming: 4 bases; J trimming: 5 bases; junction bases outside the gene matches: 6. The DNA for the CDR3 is TGTGCCAGCAGTGCTTGGACAGGGTGGGAGACCCAGTACTTC. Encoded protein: CASSAWTGWETQYF.

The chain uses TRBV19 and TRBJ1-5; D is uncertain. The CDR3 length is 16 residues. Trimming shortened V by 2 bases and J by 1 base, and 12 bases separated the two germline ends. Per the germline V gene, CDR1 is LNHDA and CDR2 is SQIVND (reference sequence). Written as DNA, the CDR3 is TGTGCCAGTAGTATATCCTGGGGATTAAGCAATCAGCCCCAGCATTTT. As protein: CASSISWGLSNQPQHF.

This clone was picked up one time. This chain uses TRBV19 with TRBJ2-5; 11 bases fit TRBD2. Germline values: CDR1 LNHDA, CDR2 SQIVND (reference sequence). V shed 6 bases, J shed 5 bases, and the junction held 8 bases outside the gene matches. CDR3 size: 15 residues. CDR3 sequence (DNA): TGTGCCAGTAGGTATTCTAGCGGGAGGCCGGAGACCCAGTACTTC. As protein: CASRYSSGRPETQYF.

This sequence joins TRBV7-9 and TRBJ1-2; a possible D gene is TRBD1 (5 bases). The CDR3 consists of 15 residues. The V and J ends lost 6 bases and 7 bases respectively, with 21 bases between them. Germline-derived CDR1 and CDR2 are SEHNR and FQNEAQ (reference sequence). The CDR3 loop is CASRLWTQDIGGYTF. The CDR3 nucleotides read TGTGCCAGCAGGCTCTGGACACAAGACATCGGTGGCTACACCTTC.

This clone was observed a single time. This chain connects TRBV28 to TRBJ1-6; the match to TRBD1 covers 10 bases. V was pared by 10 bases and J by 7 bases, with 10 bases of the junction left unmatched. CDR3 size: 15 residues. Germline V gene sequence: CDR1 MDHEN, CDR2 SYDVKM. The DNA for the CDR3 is TGTGCCACCCGACGGGGACAGGGGTGGAATTCACCCCTCCACTTT. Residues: CATRRGQGWNSPLHF. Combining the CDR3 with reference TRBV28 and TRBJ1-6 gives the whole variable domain DVKVTQSSRYLVKRTGEKVFLECVQDMDHENMFWYRQDPGLGLRLIYFSYDVKMKEKGDIPEGYSVSREKKERFSLILESASTNQTSMYLCATRRGQGWNSPLHFGNGTRLTVT.

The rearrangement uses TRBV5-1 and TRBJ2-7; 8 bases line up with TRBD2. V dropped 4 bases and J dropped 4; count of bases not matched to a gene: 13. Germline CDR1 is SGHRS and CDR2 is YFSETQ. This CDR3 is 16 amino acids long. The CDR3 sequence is CASSLEVSGRGYEQYF. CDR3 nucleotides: TGCGCCAGCAGCCTGGAGGTAAGCGGGAGAGGATACGAGCAGTACTTC.

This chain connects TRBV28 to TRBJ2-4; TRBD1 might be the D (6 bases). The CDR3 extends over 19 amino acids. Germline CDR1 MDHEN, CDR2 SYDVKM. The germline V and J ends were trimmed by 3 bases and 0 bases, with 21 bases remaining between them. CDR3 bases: TGTGCCAGCAGTTTCCATAGGTTTGGGCAGGGGATAGCCAAAAACATTCAGTACTTC. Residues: CASSFHRFGQGIAKNIQYF.